This TCR beta chain emerged from a study of blood T cell repertoires in COVID-19. Across the study: Samples representing acute and convalescent COVID-19 were sourced from the United States, Italy and Spain. In each case, the material was cDNA or gDNA derived from T cells, B-cell-depleted T cells, or PBMCs.

In the authors' workflow: Amplification from reference gene primers served as the basis for estimated nucleated cell counts. TCRdb's table, derived via immunoSEQ multiplex PCR, lists solely in-frame clones and lacks some. The DNA gave D and trimming, while V, J and clone size come from that table. Found here are 200,000 to 250,000 clones, 65% to 85% of them singletons; the top ten hold more than 3%. Enrollees, about 18 to 90 years old, lived in about two dozen US areas. The CDR3 runs 13 residues. Germline assignment: CDR1 LGHDT and CDR2 YNNKEL (reference sequence). The V end was cut by 3 bases, the J end by 6 bases, with 8 bases between.

The TCR originated in a woman aged 55-75 years who had recovered from COVID-19. The chain is built from TRBV3-1 (or the pseudogene TRBV3-2) and TRBJ1-4, with a tentative D call TRBD1 (6 bases). What was sequenced was PBMCs or T cells enriched from blood (not recorded which). The CDR3 nucleotides read TGTGCCAGCAGCCAGGGGGCGTATGAAAAACTGTTTTTT. Residues: CASSQGAYEKLFF.